Each of the 24 T cell receptor beta chains below was sequenced from the same sample in a study of T-cell memory formation after mild COVID-19. TCRdb re-derived calls from the 5' RACE reads in MiXCR, one entry per CDR3 protein. The table lists some 490,000 distinct CDR3 sequences, about 20% of them singletons, with 9% to 15% in the top ten. The specimen sequenced was PBMCs or a T cell subset sorted from them (not recorded which). Receptors originate from an adult woman who had mild COVID-19 (a few samples of this study predate the infection). Cell type and time point are not known.

The rearrangement uses TRBV7-9 and TRBJ2-2, with 12 bases identical to TRBD2. The J segment lost 3 bases and the V segment lost 2 bases, leaving 4 bases of the junction unmatched. The CDR3 covers 17 residues. Germline values: CDR1 SEHNR, CDR2 FQNEAQ (reference sequence). The CDR3 loop is CASSLPLAGGDTGELFF. The CDR3, as DNA: TGTGCCAGCAGCTTACCACTAGCGGGGGGTGACACCGGGGAGCTGTTTTTT. Drawing the rest from reference TRBV7-9 and TRBJ2-2, the complete variable domain is DTGVSQNPRHKITKRGQNVTFRCDPISEHNRLYWYRQTLGQGPEFLTYFQNEAQLEKSRLLSDRFSAERPKGSFSTLEIQRTEQGDSAMYLCASSLPLAGGDTGELFFGEGSRLTVL.

The CDR3: CASSVSPGAYEQYF. The DNA for the CDR3 is TGTGCCAGCAGCGTAAGTCCGGGAGCCTACGAGCAGTACTTC. This chain links TRBV9 with TRBJ2-7, with a possible D match to TRBD2 (6 bases). The CDR3 loop spans 14 amino acids. V was pared by 1 base and J by 2 bases, with 10 bases between. The germline CDR1 and CDR2 sequences are SGDLS and YYNGEE.

The chain joins TRBV5-1 to TRBJ2-1; 8 nucleotides agree with TRBD1. Germline loops: CDR1 SGHRS, CDR2 YFSETQ. V lost 4 bases and J lost 6; bases outside the gene matches: 9. This CDR3 has 15 residues. The CDR3 spells CASSSQTGALNEQFF. The CDR3 region has the DNA TGCGCCAGCAGCAGCCAGACAGGGGCCCTCAATGAGCAGTTCTTC. The whole variable domain, remainder taken from reference TRBV5-1 and TRBJ2-1, is KAGVTQTPRYLIKTRGQQVTLSCSPISGHRSVSWYQQTPGQGLQFLFEYFSETQRNKGNFPGRFSGRQFSNSRSEMNVSTLELGDSALYLCASSSQTGALNEQFFGPGTRLTVL.

This chain uses TRBV29-1 with TRBJ2-1; D might be TRBD1 (6 bases). This CDR3 region has 13 residues. Per germline, CDR1 SQVTM and CDR2 ANQGSEA. V was pared by 7 bases and J by 6 bases, with 16 bases between. The CDR3 loop reads CSGRQVDGNEQFF. In nucleotides, the CDR3 is TGCAGCGGGCGACAGGTCGATGGCAATGAGCAGTTCTTC.

This clonotype has just a few counts. The rearrangement links TRBV5-1 to TRBJ1-1; D gene ambiguous. This CDR3 is built from 15 residues. Looked up from germline, CDR1 is SGHRS and CDR2 is YFSETQ. With 0 bases removed from V and 2 bases from J, the gap between germline ends came to 11 bases. The CDR3: CASSLAGDTNTEAFF. CDR3 bases: TGCGCCAGCAGCTTGGCGGGAGACACAAACACTGAAGCTTTCTTT. The complete variable domain, with remaining parts taken from reference TRBV5-1 and TRBJ1-1, reads KAGVTQTPRYLIKTRGQQVTLSCSPISGHRSVSWYQQTPGQGLQFLFEYFSETQRNKGNFPGRFSGRQFSNSRSEMNVSTLELGDSALYLCASSLAGDTNTEAFFGQGTRLTVV.

This clonotype has just a few counts. The rearrangement uses TRBV7-3 and TRBJ1-1; D gene unclear. CDR3 size: 14 residues. V gave up 4 bases and J gave up 1 base, with 10 bases separating them. Germline V gene data show CDR1 as SGHTA and CDR2 as FQGTGA. The CDR3: CASSSPPGNTEAFF. In DNA, the CDR3 is TGTGCCAGCAGCTCACCCCCAGGGAACACTGAAGCTTTCTTT.

This clonotype came up once. The V call is TRBV6-1, the J call TRBJ2-1; 11 bases agree with TRBD2. The CDR3 runs to 15 residues. The trim removed 8 bases at V and 0 bases at J, leaving 3 bases unmatched. CDR1 MNHNS and CDR2 SASEGT come from the germline V gene. The CDR3 DNA is TGTGCCAGCCGTAGCGGGGGGGCCTCCTACAATGAGCAGTTCTTC. This translates into CASRSGGASYNEQFF.

This sequence joins TRBV2 and TRBJ1-1; 9 nucleotides align to TRBD1. With V trimmed by 9 bases and J by 0 bases, 5 bases remained unmatched. Germline CDR1 reads SNHLY; CDR2 reads FYNNEI. There are 14 residues in the CDR3. The CDR3 nucleotides read TGTGCCAGAACACGGACAGGGGTGAACACTGAAGCTTTCTTT. Residues: CARTRTGVNTEAFF.

The chain recombines TRBV9 with TRBJ2-3; the D is unclear. CDR1 SGDLS and CDR2 YYNGEE come from the germline V gene. This CDR3 region has 17 residues. V shed 6 bases and J shed 6 bases, with 26 bases lying between them. This chain's CDR3 is CASTPSPIGGTPDTQYF. Here the CDR3 DNA reads TGTGCCAGCACCCCCTCCCCGATCGGCGGAACCCCGGATACGCAGTATTTT.

The V gene is TRBV4-1, the J gene TRBJ1-1; no clear D gene. The CDR3 contains 16 residues. Trimming took 0 bases from V and 1 from J, leaving 12 bases between them. The germline V gene encodes CDR1 MGHRA and CDR2 YSYEKL. The chain's CDR3 is CASSQERSRKNTEAFF. DNA of the CDR3: TGCGCCAGCAGCCAAGAAAGAAGTCGGAAGAACACTGAAGCTTTCTTT.

The chain recombines TRBV12-3 or TRBV12-4 with TRBJ2-2, with D tentatively TRBD2 (6 bases). The CDR3 runs to 12 residues. Trimming shortened V by 10 bases and J by 9 bases, and 15 bases separated the two germline ends. This CDR3 reads CATRFGRWELFF. CDR3 nucleotides: TGTGCCACCCGTTTTGGGAGGTGGGAGCTGTTTTTT.

The chain has TRBV6-2 or TRBV6-3 and TRBJ1-1, with TRBD1 identical over 10 bases. The CDR3 spans 15 residues. Germline V gene lookup returns CDR1 MNHEY and CDR2 SVGEGT. Unmatched junction bases numbered 5, after V lost 2 bases and J lost 5 bases. CDR3 region: CASSYRGTGVTEAFF. CDR3 sequence (DNA): TGTGCCAGCAGTTACCGCGGGACAGGGGTAACTGAAGCTTTCTTT.

The chain joins TRBV5-1 to TRBJ1-2; maybe TRBD1 (6 bases). Trimming cost V 4 bases and J 6 bases, with 16 bases left between them. This CDR3 spans 14 amino acids. Germline V lookup: CDR1 SGHRS, CDR2 YFSETQ. The CDR3 DNA reads TGCGCCAGCAGCGATACAGGGAGACGGAATGGCTACACCTTC. As protein: CASSDTGRRNGYTF.

The V gene is TRBV19, the J gene TRBJ1-6, with D possibly being TRBD1 (5 bases). The CDR3 is 13 residues long. The V end lost 7 bases, the J end lost 7 bases, and 11 bases lay between the germline ends. Per the germline V gene, CDR1 is LNHDA and CDR2 is SQIVND (reference sequence). The CDR3 bases are TGTGCCAGTAAGGGGACTTACAATTCACCCCTCCACTTT. Translated: CASKGTYNSPLHF.

The rearrangement uses TRBV9 and TRBJ2-7; 8 bases map to TRBD2. V shed 3 bases and J 3 bases; nucleotides not matched to a gene: 14. This CDR3 spans 17 amino acids. Per the germline V gene, CDR1 is SGDLS and CDR2 is YYNGEE. The chain's CDR3 is CASSAGPAGEHYYEQYF. The CDR3 region has the DNA TGTGCCAGCAGCGCCGGCCCAGCGGGGGAACACTACTACGAGCAGTACTTC. The full variable domain, completed using reference TRBV9 and TRBJ2-7, is DSGVTQTPKHLITATGQRVTLRCSPRSGDLSVYWYQQSLDQGLQFLIQYYNGEERAKGNILERFSAQQFPDLHSELNLSSLELGDSALYFCASSAGPAGEHYYEQYFGPGTRLTVT.

The rearrangement uses TRBV4-1 and TRBJ1-1; 7 bases map to TRBD1. This CDR3 contains 15 residues. J was trimmed by 4 bases and V by 3 bases; bases with no gene match: 8. Per germline, CDR1 MGHRA and CDR2 YSYEKL. The CDR3 loop is CASSQSFRGRTEAFF. DNA of the CDR3: TGCGCCAGCAGCCAGTCATTTAGGGGGCGCACTGAAGCTTTCTTT.

This clonotype was seen ten or more times. The rearrangement links TRBV6-1 to TRBJ2-7, with 11 bases lining up with TRBD1. V lost 4 bases and J lost 0; bases outside the gene matches: 2. The CDR3 length is 15 residues. Looked up from germline, CDR1 is MNHNS and CDR2 is SASEGT. The CDR3 here is CASSGGQGVSYEQYF. The CDR3 DNA is TGTGCCAGCAGTGGGGGACAGGGGGTCTCCTACGAGCAGTACTTC.

This clonotype was seen a handful of times. The chain carries TRBV7-6 and TRBJ1-5; D is unresolved. The CDR3 spans 16 residues. Germline loops: CDR1 SGHVS, CDR2 FNYEAQ. V dropped 4 bases and J dropped 1 base, with 14 bases sitting between them. In DNA, the CDR3 is TGTGCCAGCAGCTGGGGAGAACCGGGGAGCAATCAGCCCCAGCATTTT. Translation gives CASSWGEPGSNQPQHF.

The chain couples TRBV24-1 to TRBJ2-6; TRBD2 might be the D (5 bases). Trimming stripped 8 bases from V and 12 bases from J, with 16 bases between. CDR3 length: 13 amino acids. Germline V lookup: CDR1 KGHDR, CDR2 SFDVKD. The CDR3: CATMERERGVLTF. The CDR3 nucleotides read TGTGCCACCATGGAAAGGGAACGGGGCGTCCTGACTTTC.

V and J are TRBV7-9 and TRBJ2-3; no reliable D call. The ends were cut back, 0 bases at V and 1 base at J, with 11 bases in the middle. The CDR3 loop spans 16 amino acids. The V gene's germline CDR1 is SEHNR and CDR2 FQNEAQ (reference sequence). This CDR3 reads CASSLAGRYGTDTQYF. The CDR3 nucleotides read TGTGCCAGCAGCTTAGCTGGGCGATATGGCACAGATACGCAGTATTTT.

This clonotype appeared a few times. The CDR3 DNA reads as TGCGCCAGCAGCCGCGACAGTCCCAATCAGCCCCAGCATTTT. Amino acid sequence: CASSRDSPNQPQHF. The rearrangement uses TRBV5-1 and TRBJ1-5; a possible D gene is TRBD1 (5 bases). The V and J ends lost 4 bases and 3 bases respectively, with 11 bases between them. CDR1 SGHRS and CDR2 YFSETQ come from the germline V gene. There are 14 residues in the CDR3.

This chain connects TRBV5-1 to TRBJ2-4; 7 positions match TRBD1. This CDR3 contains 15 residues. CDR1 and CDR2 from the germline V gene are SGHRS and YFSETQ. V lost 4 bases to trimming and J lost 3 bases; unmatched junction nucleotides: 7. The CDR3 DNA is TGCGCCAGCAGCACCGGGACAGTCGACAAAAACATTCAGTACTTC. Amino acids: CASSTGTVDKNIQYF. The full variable domain, completed using reference TRBV5-1 and TRBJ2-4, is KAGVTQTPRYLIKTRGQQVTLSCSPISGHRSVSWYQQTPGQGLQFLFEYFSETQRNKGNFPGRFSGRQFSNSRSEMNVSTLELGDSALYLCASSTGTVDKNIQYFGAGTRLSVL.

This clonotype has a handful of counts. V is TRBV11-2 and J is TRBJ1-5; 8 nucleotides align to TRBD1. The J segment lost 2 bases and the V segment lost 1 base, leaving 4 bases of the junction unmatched. Germline-derived CDR1 and CDR2 are SGHAT and FQNNGV. This CDR3 is 16 amino acids long. The CDR3 here is CASSLGTGSRNQPQHF. The CDR3 DNA reads TGTGCCAGCAGCTTAGGGACAGGGTCGCGCAATCAGCCCCAGCATTTT.

The chain carries TRBV12-5 and TRBJ2-1; D remains ambiguous. The CDR3 length is 14 residues. The germline V gene has CDR1 LGHNT and CDR2 FRNRAP. V was pared by 1 base and J by 0 bases, with 4 bases between. CDR3 amino acids: CASGLGFSYNEQFF. In DNA, the CDR3 is TGTGCTAGTGGTTTGGGTTTCTCCTACAATGAGCAGTTCTTC. Together with reference TRBV12-5 and TRBJ2-1, the CDR3 gives the full variable domain: DARVTQTPRHKVTEMGQEVTMRCQPILGHNTVFWYRQTMMQGLELLAYFRNRAPLDDSGMPKDRFSAEMPDATLATLKIQPSEPRDSAVYFCASGLGFSYNEQFFGPGTRLTVL.